This passage covers 20 T cell receptor beta chains from one sample sequenced in a study of identical twins (dated by TCRdb to the mid-2010s). Libraries were built with 5' RACE. The instrument was an Illumina HiSeq 2000. TCRdb itself trimmed the public reads at Q25 with fastp, ran MiXCR and retained productive beta chains. For every CDR3 protein sequence, its rows merge into one entry that carries the most common genes and DNA. For this sample the table gives 460,000 or so distinct CDR3 sequences, of which 14% were detected only once. Together, the top ten hold around 0.57% of the sample. This same sample was also part of a study on yellow fever vaccine responses in identical twins.

What was sequenced was CD4+ T cells sorted from blood. Receptor source: a woman aged 18-29 years in good health.

This chain uses TRBV10-3 with TRBJ2-7; TRBD1 matches 10 bases. CDR1 and CDR2 from the germline V gene are ENHRY and SYGVKD. V shed 3 bases and J 2 bases; nucleotides not matched to a gene: 7. The CDR3 has 16 amino acids. The CDR3 protein is CAISDPGQGGPYEQYF. The CDR3 DNA follows: TGTGCCATCAGTGACCCCGGACAGGGGGGCCCCTACGAGCAGTACTTC.

The chain is built from TRBV11-3 and TRBJ2-7; the D gene could be TRBD1 or TRBD2 (5 bases each). Germline values: CDR1 SGHNT, CDR2 YENEEA. V was cut by 5 bases and J by 0 bases, with 11 bases left in between. The CDR3 spans 14 residues. CDR3 bases: TGTGCCAGCAGCCAGGGACGGAGCTCCTACGAGCAGTACTTC. It is translated as CASSQGRSSYEQYF.

Ten or more counts support this clonotype. The V gene is TRBV7-2, the J gene TRBJ2-2; D gene unclear. The ends were cut back, 8 bases at V and 2 bases at J, with 12 bases in the middle. From germline, CDR1 is SGHTA and CDR2 FQGNSA. The CDR3 is 14 residues long. The CDR3 sequence is CASRRVPNTGELFF. CDR3 sequence (DNA): TGTGCCAGCCGGCGCGTCCCCAACACCGGGGAGCTGTTTTTT. The entire variable domain, with the rest obtained from reference TRBV7-2 and TRBJ2-2, is as follows: GAGVSQSPSNKVTEKGKDVELRCDPISGHTALYWYRQSLGQGLEFLIYFQGNSAPDKSGLPSDRFSAERTGGSVSTLTIQRTQQEDSAVYLCASRRVPNTGELFFGEGSRLTVL.

This clonotype occurred many times. In DNA, the CDR3 is TGTGCCAGCAGCGCTCTCCTGAACACTGAAGCTTTCTTT. It encodes CASSALLNTEAFF. The chain recombines TRBV7-2 with TRBJ1-1; the D is unclear. Trimming shortened V by 5 bases and J by 0 bases, and 7 bases separated the two germline ends. The CDR3 runs to 13 residues. Germline CDR1 is SGHTA and CDR2 is FQGNSA.

V is TRBV11-2 and J is TRBJ2-3, with 11 bases aligning to TRBD2. Germline V lookup: CDR1 SGHAT, CDR2 FQNNGV. The CDR3 runs 19 residues. J lost 4 bases, V lost 0 bases, and 12 bases had no gene match. As DNA, the CDR3 is TGTGCCAGCAGCTTAGAAGCGTGGGGTCTAGCGGGAGGTGCAGATACGCAGTATTTT. The encoded protein is CASSLEAWGLAGGADTQYF. The variable domain in full, completed from reference TRBV11-2 and TRBJ2-3, reads EAGVAQSPRYKIIEKRQSVAFWCNPISGHATLYWYQQILGQGPKLLIQFQNNGVVDDSQLPKDRFSAERLKGVDSTLKIQPAKLEDSAVYLCASSLEAWGLAGGADTQYFGPGTRLTVL.

The table lists this clonotype with a few counts. The V call is TRBV6-1, the J call TRBJ1-1, with no clear D. Deletions cut 6 bases from V and 2 bases from J, with 10 bases between. The CDR3 loop spans 13 amino acids. Per the germline V gene, CDR1 is MNHNS and CDR2 is SASEGT. The CDR3 region is CASSHTENTEAFF. CDR3 in DNA: TGTGCCAGCAGCCACACTGAAAACACTGAAGCTTTCTTT.

The gene calls are TRBV6-1 and TRBJ2-5; no definite D call. The CDR3 consists of 13 residues. Trimming left V 8 bases short and J 0 bases short, with 10 bases between. Germline CDR1 is MNHNS and CDR2 is SASEGT. In DNA form, the CDR3 reads TGTGCCAGCGGGGTGAACTACCAAGAGACCCAGTACTTC. The encoded protein is CASGVNYQETQYF.

V and J are TRBV10-3 and TRBJ1-5; no firm D call. The CDR3 spans 14 residues. The germline V gene encodes CDR1 ENHRY and CDR2 SYGVKD. V lost 0 bases to trimming and J lost 4 bases, with 7 bases between them. CDR3 in amino acids: CAISESAGNQPQHF. As DNA, the CDR3 is TGTGCCATCAGTGAGTCGGCAGGTAATCAGCCCCAGCATTTT.

This sequence joins TRBV6-5 and TRBJ1-4, with D hard to call. Trimming removed 0 bases at V and 12 bases at J, with 8 bases between. Germline CDR1 MNHEY, CDR2 SVGAGI. CDR3 size: 12 residues. Here the CDR3 DNA reads TGTGCCAGCAGTTACTCAGGCAAAGAACTGTTTTTT. Translated, it gives CASSYSGKELFF.

This clonotype has a handful of counts. CDR3 sequence: CASSLQGTDEQYF. CDR3 bases: TGCGCCAGCAGCTTACAGGGTACCGACGAGCAGTACTTC. V and J are TRBV5-1 and TRBJ2-7, with a possible D match to TRBD1 (6 bases). CDR3 length equals 13 residues. Trimming pared 2 bases from V and 5 bases from J, leaving 11 bases between. Germline values: CDR1 SGHRS, CDR2 YFSETQ.

This clonotype was recorded a few times. The chain links TRBV4-2 to TRBJ2-5; the D gene is possibly TRBD1 (8 bases). The CDR3 sequence is 14 residues long. Germline CDR1 is LGHNA and CDR2 is YNFKEQ. The V end lost 7 bases, the J end lost 5 bases, and 17 bases lay between the germline ends. CDR3 sequence (DNA): TGTGCCAGCACCGACAGGGGAGGGAGTGAGACCCAGTACTTC. Residues: CASTDRGGSETQYF.

The V call is TRBV20-1, the J call TRBJ2-1, with D uncertain. Germline-derived CDR1 and CDR2 are DFQATT and SNEGSKA (reference sequence). The CDR3 is 11 residues long. Trimming cost V 3 bases and J 9 bases, with 9 bases left between them. Written as DNA, the CDR3 is TGCAGTGCTAGCATTCTGGGTGAGCAGTTCTTC. Its translation is CSASILGEQFF.

This clonotype was observed a few times. This rearrangement joins TRBV6-2 or TRBV6-3 to TRBJ2-7; TRBD2 aligns across 9 bases. V shed 2 bases, J shed 3 bases, and the junction held 14 bases outside the gene matches. Germline lookup yields CDR1 MNHEY and CDR2 SVGEGT. The CDR3 loop spans 18 amino acids. The CDR3 spells CASSYLVLTSGFDYEQYF. DNA for the CDR3: TGTGCCAGCAGTTACCTGGTCTTAACTAGCGGGTTTGACTACGAGCAGTACTTC.

The DNA for the CDR3 is TGTGCCAGCAGCTTATTCAGTGGCAAAGATACGCAGTATTTT. Translation gives CASSLFSGKDTQYF. This sequence joins TRBV11-2 and TRBJ2-3; D uncertain. Germline CDR1 is SGHAT and CDR2 is FQNNGV. CDR3 length: 14 amino acids. V was shortened by 2 bases and J by 5 bases, with 11 bases between the two germline ends.

J is TRBJ1-1 and V is TRBV7-3, with 9 bases matching TRBD1. CDR1 is SGHTA, CDR2 FQGTGA, per germline. V lost 4 bases to trimming and J lost 7 bases; unmatched junction nucleotides: 4. The CDR3 spans 13 residues. DNA for the CDR3: TGTGCCAGCAGCTGGAGACAGGGGGGTGAAGCTTTCTTT. It encodes CASSWRQGGEAFF.

V gene TRBV19 combines with J gene TRBJ2-1; TRBD2 might be the D (5 bases). The CDR3 extends over 14 amino acids. V shed 6 bases and J shed 4 bases, with 13 bases lying between them. Germline V gene sequence: CDR1 LNHDA, CDR2 SQIVND (reference sequence). The CDR3 sequence: CASRPPGSYNEQFF. For the CDR3, the DNA is TGTGCCAGTAGGCCCCCGGGGAGTTACAATGAGCAGTTCTTC.

This clonotype was detected a few times. This rearrangement joins TRBV7-2 to TRBJ2-1; TRBD1 matches 9 bases. This CDR3 spans 15 amino acids. V was clipped by 2 bases and J by 7 bases; unmatched bases: 6. The germline V gene has CDR1 SGHTA and CDR2 FQGNSA. DNA of the CDR3: TGTGCCAGCAGCTTACAGGGACAGGGAACGAATGAGCAGTTCTTC. Residues: CASSLQGQGTNEQFF.

This clonotype was counted a few times. The gene calls are TRBV6-6 and TRBJ2-7, with TRBD1 matching over 10 bases. Germline CDR1 and CDR2: MNHNY and SVGAGI (reference sequence). The CDR3 covers 12 residues. Germline trimming cut 8 bases from V and 4 bases from J; bases unmatched to any gene: 2. Here the CDR3 reads CASGTGAYEQYF. The CDR3 nucleotides are TGTGCCAGCGGGACAGGGGCATACGAGCAGTACTTC.

This clonotype was seen only a few times. The V call is TRBV3-1, the J call TRBJ2-1; 8 bases line up with TRBD2. The V gene's germline CDR1 is LGHDT and CDR2 YNNKEL (reference sequence). Germline trimming cut 4 bases from V and 6 bases from J; bases unmatched to any gene: 8. The CDR3 extends over 15 amino acids. Here the CDR3 DNA reads TGTGCCAGCAGCCGGGACGGGAGGGCCCTCAATGAGCAGTTCTTC. Its protein is CASSRDGRALNEQFF.

This clonotype turned up a few times. The chain combines TRBV7-9 with TRBJ2-3; the match to TRBD2 covers 8 bases. There are 17 residues in the CDR3. V was pared by 1 base and J by 1 base, with 7 bases of the junction left unmatched. Germline-derived CDR1 and CDR2 are SEHNR and FQNEAQ (reference sequence). The CDR3: CASSLVLGLGGTDTQYF. The CDR3 coding sequence is TGTGCCAGCAGCTTAGTTTTGGGACTAGGAGGCACAGATACGCAGTATTTT.